This T cell receptor (beta chain) stems from a study of blood T cell repertoires in COVID-19. Study-wide background: T cells, B-cell-depleted T cells, or PBMCs supplied cDNA or gDNA.

The method was immunoSEQ multiplex PCR; TCRdb's version includes in-frame clones alone and lacks a portion of them. Among a few hundred thousand clones listed, more than 70% were seen once. CDR1 is KGHDR and CDR2 is SFDVKD in the germline V gene. CDR3 length equals 15 residues. Trimming removed 3 bases at V and 1 base at J, with 9 bases between. Input material: peripheral blood. The chain employs TRBV24-1 and TRBJ1-3, with D possibly TRBD1 on 6 matching bases. The TCR sequence derives from a woman in her fifties or sixties with acute or convalescent COVID-19. CDR3 region: CATSDAGTSGNTIYF. CDR3 bases: TGTGCCACCAGTGATGCCGGGACATCTGGAAACACCATATATTTT.